This TCR beta chain was identified during a study of T cell responses to AZD1222 COVID-19 vaccine (dated by TCRdb to about 2021). At the level of the whole study: AZD1222 recipients with second doses at about 4 weeks or about 12 weeks were pooled, because spike-specific TCR depth and breadth did not differ between schedules. TCR sequencing was performed for about 240 trial participants, of whom around 210 were given two doses of AZD1222 and about 25 were given two doses of MenACWY control vaccine. Trial participants were enrolled into age subgroups of 18-55, 56-69 and 70-plus years, which contained approximately 150, 30 and 60 TCR-sequenced participants, respectively.

The CDR3 regions of human TCRbeta chains were analyzed by immunosequencing. Regarding the original processing steps: TCRs in the repertoires were matched against a reference library of SARS-CoV-2-specific TCRs that had been generated with the MIRA antigen-specificity platform. Breadth meant the fraction of unique TCRs that were SARS-CoV-2-associated, whereas depth meant the fraction of total T cells that were SARS-CoV-2-associated. Using the MIRA data, each spike-specific TCR was assigned both to the spike region to which the TCR was reactive and to a CD4 or CD8 class. Log10-transformed breadth and depth values were compared by one-way ANOVA with Sidak's multiple comparisons tests. TCRdb mirrors the immuneACCESS table, restricted to in-frame sequences. Some clones are absent from its copies; in checked studies, under half trace to an unresolved V gene, and the reason for the others is unknown. From that table come the V and J calls and clone size; the DNA was used to work out D and trimming. The sample data list about 130,000 clones, and roughly 89% of these were observed just once. The ten most abundant clones make up approximately 6% of the sample.

Reading the label with the study, this specimen's time point is: baseline before first vaccination. The vaccinee samples were drawn from two UK trials, COV001 and COV002, one of which was a single-blind randomized controlled phase 2/3 trial testing AZD1222 (ChAdOx1 nCoV-19) in healthy adults. Trial participant PBMC samples were collected at day 0 and day 28 after the second dose for TCRbeta chain sequencing. V loses 5 bases, J loses 5 bases, and the germline ends lie 9 bases apart. Per the germline V gene (reference sequence), LNHDA is the CDR1 and SQIVND is the CDR2. Inclusive of the bounding cysteine and phenylalanine, the CDR3 is 13 residues long. Only the CDR3 DNA is retained, 39 bases long and in frame from the first base. Turning to this clone: The antigen it recognizes is unknown. Base qualities are not recorded, but no much larger clone differs from it by a single base.

What the authors observed across the whole study: Participants were mostly white British and included more females than males, and it was suggested by the authors that clonal diversity may have been underestimated. The 56-69-year group was small, and its depth increase did not reach significance, likely because of low power. After two AZD1222 doses, both the breadth and the depth of spike-specific TCRs were significantly higher than at day 0 and than in MenACWY recipients. The whole spike protein was spanned by vaccine-associated CD4 TCRs, and dominant responses were seen in regions 160-218 and 743-854. Because no day 14 peak-response samples were available, the repertoires could be characterized only after the peak T cell response. Reportedly, almost half of the unique spike-specific TCRs recognized epitopes lying outside the regions that are mutated in the B.1.351 and B.1.1.7 variants. Conclusions about previously exposed vaccinees are limited, since just six or seven AZD1222 recipients were seropositive for SARS-CoV-2 at baseline.

The receptor's source is an adult in good health. This specimen consisted of peripheral blood, obtained on day 0 of AZD1222 vaccination. The sequence links TRBV19 to TRBJ1-4; tentative D gene TRBD1, with 6 bases matching. The CDR3 is CASSFGQNEKLFF. Read as DNA, the sequence is TGTGCCAGTAGTTTCGGACAGAATGAAAAACTGTTTTTT.